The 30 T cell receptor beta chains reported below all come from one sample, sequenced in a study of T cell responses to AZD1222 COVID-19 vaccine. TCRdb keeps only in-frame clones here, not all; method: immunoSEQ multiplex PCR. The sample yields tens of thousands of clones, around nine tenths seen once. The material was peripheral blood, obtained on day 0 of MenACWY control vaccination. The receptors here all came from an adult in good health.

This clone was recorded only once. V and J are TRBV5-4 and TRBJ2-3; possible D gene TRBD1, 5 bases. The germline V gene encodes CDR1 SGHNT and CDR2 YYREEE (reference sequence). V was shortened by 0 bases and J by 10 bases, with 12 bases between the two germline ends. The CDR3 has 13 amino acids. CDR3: CASSLGLLTAQYF. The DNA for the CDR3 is TGTGCCAGCAGCTTGGGTCTCTTGACAGCGCAGTATTTT. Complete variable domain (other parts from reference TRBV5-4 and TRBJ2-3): ETGVTQSPTHLIKTRGQQVTLRCSSQSGHNTVSWYQQALGQGPQFIFQYYREEENGRGNFPPRFSGLQFPNYSSELNVNALELDDSALYLCASSLGLLTAQYFGPGTRLTVL.

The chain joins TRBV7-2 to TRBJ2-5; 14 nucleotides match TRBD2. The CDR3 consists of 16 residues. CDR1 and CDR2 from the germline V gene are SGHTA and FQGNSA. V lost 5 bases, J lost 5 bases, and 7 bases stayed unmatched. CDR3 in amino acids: CASSPPTSGRVETQYF. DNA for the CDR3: TGTGCCAGCAGCCCGCCGACTAGCGGGAGGGTGGAGACCCAGTACTTC.

The CDR3 sequence: CASSHGSSFAGELFF. CDR3 coding DNA: TGCGCCAGCAGCCACGGGAGTTCTTTTGCCGGGGAGCTGTTTTTT. The chain joins TRBV4-3 to TRBJ2-2; TRBD2 is a possible D gene (6 bases). V lost 3 bases to trimming and J lost 6 bases, with 14 bases between them. CDR3 size: 15 residues. Germline CDR1 is LGHNA and CDR2 is YSLEER.

The CDR3 protein is CASSDRDRGYTGELFF. In nucleotides, the CDR3 is TGTGCCAGCAGCGACCGGGACAGAGGTTACACCGGGGAGCTGTTTTTT. This sequence joins TRBV7-9 and TRBJ2-2; 7 bases align to TRBD1. This CDR3 is built from 16 residues. The trim removed 5 bases at V and 3 bases at J, leaving 9 bases unmatched. Looked up from germline, CDR1 is SEHNR and CDR2 is FQNEAQ (reference sequence). The whole variable domain, remainder taken from reference TRBV7-9 and TRBJ2-2, is DTGVSQNPRHKITKRGQNVTFRCDPISEHNRLYWYRQTLGQGPEFLTYFQNEAQLEKSRLLSDRFSAERPKGSFSTLEIQRTEQGDSAMYLCASSDRDRGYTGELFFGEGSRLTVL.

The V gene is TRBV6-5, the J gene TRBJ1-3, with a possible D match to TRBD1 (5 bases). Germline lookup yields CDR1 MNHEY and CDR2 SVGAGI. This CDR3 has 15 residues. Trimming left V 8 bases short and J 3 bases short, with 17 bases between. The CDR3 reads CASGRGGLGGNTIYF. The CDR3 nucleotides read TGTGCCAGCGGGAGGGGAGGGCTAGGTGGAAACACCATATATTTT.

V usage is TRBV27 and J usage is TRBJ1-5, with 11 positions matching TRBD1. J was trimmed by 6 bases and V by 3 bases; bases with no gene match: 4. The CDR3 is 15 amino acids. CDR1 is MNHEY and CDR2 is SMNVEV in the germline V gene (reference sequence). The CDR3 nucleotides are TGTGCCAGCAGTTTTGCCGGGACAGGGGGTCAGCCCCAGCATTTT. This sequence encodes CASSFAGTGGQPQHF.

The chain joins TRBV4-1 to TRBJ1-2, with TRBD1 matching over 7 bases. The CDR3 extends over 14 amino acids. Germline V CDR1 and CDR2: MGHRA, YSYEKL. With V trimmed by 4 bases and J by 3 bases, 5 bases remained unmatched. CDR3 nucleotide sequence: TGCGCCAGCAGCCCCCCGACAGGGCACTATGGCTACACCTTC. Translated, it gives CASSPPTGHYGYTF.

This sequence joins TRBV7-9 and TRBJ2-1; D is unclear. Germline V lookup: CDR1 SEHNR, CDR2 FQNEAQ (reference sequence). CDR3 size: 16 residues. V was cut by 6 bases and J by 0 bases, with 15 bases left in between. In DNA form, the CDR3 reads TGTGCCAGCAGTACAACCGCCGCCAGCTCCTACAATGAGCAGTTCTTC. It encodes CASSTTAASSYNEQFF.

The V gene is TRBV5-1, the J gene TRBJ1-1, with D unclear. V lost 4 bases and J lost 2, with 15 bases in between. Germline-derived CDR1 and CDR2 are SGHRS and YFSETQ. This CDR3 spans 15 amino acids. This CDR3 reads CASSPHEGRNTEAFF. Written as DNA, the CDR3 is TGCGCCAGCAGCCCCCATGAGGGAAGAAACACTGAAGCTTTCTTT.

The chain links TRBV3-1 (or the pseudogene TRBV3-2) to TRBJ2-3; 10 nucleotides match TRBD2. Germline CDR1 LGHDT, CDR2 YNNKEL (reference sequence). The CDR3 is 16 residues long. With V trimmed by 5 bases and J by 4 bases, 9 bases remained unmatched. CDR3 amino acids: CASSTTSGGGPDTQYF. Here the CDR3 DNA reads TGTGCCAGCAGCACCACCAGCGGGGGGGGACCAGATACGCAGTATTTT.

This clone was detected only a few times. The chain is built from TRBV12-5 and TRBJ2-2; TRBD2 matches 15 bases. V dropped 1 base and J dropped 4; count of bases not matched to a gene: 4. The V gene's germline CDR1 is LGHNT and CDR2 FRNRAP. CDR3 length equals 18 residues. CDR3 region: CASGLGTSGRGVTGELFF. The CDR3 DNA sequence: TGTGCTAGTGGTTTGGGGACTAGCGGGAGGGGGGTCACCGGGGAGCTGTTTTTT. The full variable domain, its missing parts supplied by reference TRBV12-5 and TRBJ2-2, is DARVTQTPRHKVTEMGQEVTMRCQPILGHNTVFWYRQTMMQGLELLAYFRNRAPLDDSGMPKDRFSAEMPDATLATLKIQPSEPRDSAVYFCASGLGTSGRGVTGELFFGEGSRLTVL.

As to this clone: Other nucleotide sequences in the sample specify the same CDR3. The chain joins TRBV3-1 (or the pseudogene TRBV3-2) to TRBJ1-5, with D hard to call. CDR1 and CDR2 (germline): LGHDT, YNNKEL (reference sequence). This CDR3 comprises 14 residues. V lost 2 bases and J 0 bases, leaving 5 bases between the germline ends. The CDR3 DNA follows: TGTGCCAGCAGCCAAACGAGTAGCAATCAGCCCCAGCATTTT. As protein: CASSQTSSNQPQHF.

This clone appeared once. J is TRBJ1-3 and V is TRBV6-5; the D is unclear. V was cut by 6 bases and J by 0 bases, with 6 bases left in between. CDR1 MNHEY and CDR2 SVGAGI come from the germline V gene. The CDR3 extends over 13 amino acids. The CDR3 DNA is TGTGCCAGCAGGCCCATCTCTGGAAACACCATATATTTT. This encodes CASRPISGNTIYF.

In nucleotides, the CDR3 is TGTGCCAGCAGCTTATCCCGTGGCAACACTGAAGCTTTCTTT. This encodes CASSLSRGNTEAFF. The chain employs TRBV11-2 and TRBJ1-1; no reliable D call. This CDR3 is built from 14 residues. Germline CDR1 is SGHAT and CDR2 is FQNNGV. Trimming cost V 2 bases and J 2 bases, with 9 bases left between them.

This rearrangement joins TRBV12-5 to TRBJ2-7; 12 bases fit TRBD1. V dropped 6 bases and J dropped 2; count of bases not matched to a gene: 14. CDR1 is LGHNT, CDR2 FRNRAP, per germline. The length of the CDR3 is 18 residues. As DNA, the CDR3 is TGTGCTAGTGGGGGGACAGGGGGCCATAGCGGGCCCGCCTACGAGCAGTACTTC. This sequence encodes CASGGTGGHSGPAYEQYF.

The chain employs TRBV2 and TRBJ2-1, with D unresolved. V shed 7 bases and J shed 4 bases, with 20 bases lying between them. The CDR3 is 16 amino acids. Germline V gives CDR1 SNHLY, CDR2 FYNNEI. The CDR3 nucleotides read TGTGCCAGCACCCCGGTGGACCATAAGTCTTACAATGAGCAGTTCTTC. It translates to CASTPVDHKSYNEQFF.

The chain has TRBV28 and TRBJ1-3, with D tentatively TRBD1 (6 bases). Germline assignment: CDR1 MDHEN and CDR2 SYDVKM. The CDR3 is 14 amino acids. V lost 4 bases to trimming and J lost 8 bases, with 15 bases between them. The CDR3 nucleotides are TGTGCCAGCAGTTATAACCCCGAGGGGGACACCATATATTTT. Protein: CASSYNPEGDTIYF.

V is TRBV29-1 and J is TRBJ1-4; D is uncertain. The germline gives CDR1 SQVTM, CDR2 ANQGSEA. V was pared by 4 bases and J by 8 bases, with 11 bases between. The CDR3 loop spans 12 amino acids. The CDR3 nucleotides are TGCAGCGTTGGGATGCTCCCCGAAAAACTGTTTTTT. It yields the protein CSVGMLPEKLFF. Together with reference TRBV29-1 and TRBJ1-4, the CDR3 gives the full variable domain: SAVISQKPSRDICQRGTSLTIQCQVDSQVTMMFWYRQQPGQSLTLIATANQGSEATYESGFVIDKFPISRPNLTFSTLTVSNMSPEDSSIYLCSVGMLPEKLFFGSGTQLSVL.

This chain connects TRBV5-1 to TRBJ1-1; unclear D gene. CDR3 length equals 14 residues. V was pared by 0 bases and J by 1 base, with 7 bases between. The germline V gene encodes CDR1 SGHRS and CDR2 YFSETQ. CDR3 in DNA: TGCGCCAGCAGCTTGGGACACCCGAACACTGAAGCTTTCTTT. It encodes CASSLGHPNTEAFF.

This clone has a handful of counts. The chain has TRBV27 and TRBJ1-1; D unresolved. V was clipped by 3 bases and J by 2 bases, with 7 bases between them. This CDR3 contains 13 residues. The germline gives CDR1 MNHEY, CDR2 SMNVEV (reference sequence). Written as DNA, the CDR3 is TGTGCCAGCAGTTTCACAGCAAACACTGAAGCTTTCTTT. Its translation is CASSFTANTEAFF.

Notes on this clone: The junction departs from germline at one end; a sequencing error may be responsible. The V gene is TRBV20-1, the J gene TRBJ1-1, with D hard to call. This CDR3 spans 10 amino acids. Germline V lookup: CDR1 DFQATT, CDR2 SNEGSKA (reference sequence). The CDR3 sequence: CSAPTDRGIF. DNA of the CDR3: TGCAGTGCGCCTACAGACCGAGGGATCTTT.

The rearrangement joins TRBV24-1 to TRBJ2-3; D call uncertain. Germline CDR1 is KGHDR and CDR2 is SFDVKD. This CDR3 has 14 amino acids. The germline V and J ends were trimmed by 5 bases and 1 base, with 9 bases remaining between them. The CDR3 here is CATSATPGTDTQYF. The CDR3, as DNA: TGTGCCACCAGTGCGACCCCTGGCACAGATACGCAGTATTTT.

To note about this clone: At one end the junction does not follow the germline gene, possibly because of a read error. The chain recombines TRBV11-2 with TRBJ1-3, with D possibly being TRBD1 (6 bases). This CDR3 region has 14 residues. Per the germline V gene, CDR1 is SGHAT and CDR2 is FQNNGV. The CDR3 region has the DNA TGTGCCAGCACCAAAGGGGGGGCTGGTAACACCATATATTTT. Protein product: CASTKGGAGNTIYF.

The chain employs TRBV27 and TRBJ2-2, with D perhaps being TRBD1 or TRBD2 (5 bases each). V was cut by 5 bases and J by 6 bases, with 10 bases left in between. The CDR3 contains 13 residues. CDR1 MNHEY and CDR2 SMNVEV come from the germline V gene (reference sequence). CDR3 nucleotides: TGTGCCAGCAGTCCGGGGACCCCCGGGGAGCTGTTTTTT. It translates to CASSPGTPGELFF.

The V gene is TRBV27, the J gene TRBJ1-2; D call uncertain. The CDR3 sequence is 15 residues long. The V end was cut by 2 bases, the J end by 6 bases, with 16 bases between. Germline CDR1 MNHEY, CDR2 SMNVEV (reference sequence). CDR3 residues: CASSLSRPLVDGYTF. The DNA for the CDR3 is TGTGCCAGCAGTTTAAGCAGGCCGTTGGTTGATGGCTACACCTTC.

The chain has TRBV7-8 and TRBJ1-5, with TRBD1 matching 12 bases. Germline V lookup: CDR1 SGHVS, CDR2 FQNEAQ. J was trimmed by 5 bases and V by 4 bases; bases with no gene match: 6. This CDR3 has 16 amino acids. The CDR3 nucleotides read TGTGCCAGCAGCTCCCGGGACAGGGGGCTCGATCAGCCCCAGCATTTT. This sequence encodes CASSSRDRGLDQPQHF. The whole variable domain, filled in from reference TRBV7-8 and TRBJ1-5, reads GAGVSQSPRYKVAKRGQDVALRCDPISGHVSLFWYQQALGQGPEFLTYFQNEAQLDKSGLPSDRFFAERPEGSVSTLKIQRTQQEDSAVYLCASSSRDRGLDQPQHFGDGTRLSIL.

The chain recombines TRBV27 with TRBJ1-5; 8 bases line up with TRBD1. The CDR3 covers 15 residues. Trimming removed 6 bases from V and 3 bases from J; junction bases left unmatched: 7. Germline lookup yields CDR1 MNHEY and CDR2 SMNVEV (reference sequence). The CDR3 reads CASRLDRAINQPQHF. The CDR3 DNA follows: TGTGCCAGCAGACTGGACAGGGCGATCAATCAGCCCCAGCATTTT.

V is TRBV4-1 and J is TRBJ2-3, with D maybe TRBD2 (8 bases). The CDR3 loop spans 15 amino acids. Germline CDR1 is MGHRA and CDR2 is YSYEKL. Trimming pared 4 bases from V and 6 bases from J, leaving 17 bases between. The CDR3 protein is CASSRSLAGQDTQYF. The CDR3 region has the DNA TGCGCCAGCAGCCGTAGTTTAGCGGGACAGGATACGCAGTATTTT.

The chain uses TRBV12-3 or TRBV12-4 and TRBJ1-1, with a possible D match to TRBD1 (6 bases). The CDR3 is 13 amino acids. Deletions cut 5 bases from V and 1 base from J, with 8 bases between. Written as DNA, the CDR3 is TGTGCCAGCAGTCGACAGGAGAACACTGAAGCTTTCTTT. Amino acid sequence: CASSRQENTEAFF.

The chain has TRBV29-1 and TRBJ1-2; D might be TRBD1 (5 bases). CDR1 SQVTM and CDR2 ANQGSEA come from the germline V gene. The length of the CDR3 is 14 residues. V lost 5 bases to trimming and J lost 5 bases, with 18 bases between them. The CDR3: CSVPYGAAQYGYTF. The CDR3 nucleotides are TGCAGCGTTCCTTATGGGGCAGCCCAGTATGGCTACACCTTC.